This entry is about one TCR beta chain. What it binds is not known. CD45RO-negative CD8 cells positively selected for CCR7 made up the naive population, which excluded terminally differentiated effector memory CD45RA+ cells. This sample was taken from a study of shared clonotypes between healthy human individuals. Study in general: CD4 naive and CD4 memory each took three plates per donor, while CD8 naive took two and CD8 memory one. Overall study results and limits: Naive CD4 clonotypes overlapped across several donors at roughly 4.5%.

Trimming cost V 2 bases and J 2 bases, with 14 bases left between them. CDR1 is SGHRS and CDR2 is YFSETQ in the germline V gene. This CDR3 comprises 15 residues. Replicate sorted-subset PCRs were loaded with around 200 ng DNA, about 30,000 T cell genomes. Measured with immunoSEQ multiplex PCR; TCRdb has only the in-frame clones, and not every one. The sample carries roughly 2.1 million clones, approximately 94% recorded once. The source material was naive CD8+ T cells from PBMCs. The source is a man aged 18 to 29 in good health. Some clones in this sample may be carry-over from other donors' samples. V usage is TRBV5-1 and J usage is TRBJ2-7; TRBD1 or TRBD2 may be the D gene (5 bases each). Written as DNA, the CDR3 is TGCGCCAGCAGCTTCGGGGCAGGCTCTACCTACGAGCAGTACTTC. This sequence encodes CASSFGAGSTYEQYF.